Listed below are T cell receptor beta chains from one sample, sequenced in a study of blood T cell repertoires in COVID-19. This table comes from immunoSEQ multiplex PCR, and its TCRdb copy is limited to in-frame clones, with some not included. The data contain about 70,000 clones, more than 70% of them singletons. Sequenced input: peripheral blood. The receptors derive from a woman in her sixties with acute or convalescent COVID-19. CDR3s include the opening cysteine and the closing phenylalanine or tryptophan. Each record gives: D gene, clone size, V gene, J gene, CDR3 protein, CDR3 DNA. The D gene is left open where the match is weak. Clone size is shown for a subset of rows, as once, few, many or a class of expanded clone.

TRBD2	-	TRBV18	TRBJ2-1	CASSQVAGGLNEQFF	TGTGCCAGCTCACAGGTAGCGGGGGGGCTGAATGAGCAGTTCTTC
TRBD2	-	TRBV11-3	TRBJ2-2	CASSLGTRTVGELFF	TGTGCCAGCAGCTTAGGGACTAGAACGGTCGGGGAGCTGTTTTTT
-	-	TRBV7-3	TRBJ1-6	CASSFTVYDSPLHF	TGTGCCAGCAGCTTTACAGTTTATGATTCACCCCTCCACTTT
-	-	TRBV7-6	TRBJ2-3	CASSPYSGGGARDTQYF	TGTGCCAGCAGCCCGTACTCGGGTGGGGGCGCGCGGGATACGCAGTATTTT
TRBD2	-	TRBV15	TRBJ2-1	CATSRAAGSFDEQFF	TGTGCCACCAGCAGAGCAGCGGGGTCTTTCGATGAGCAGTTCTTC
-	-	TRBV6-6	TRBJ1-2	CASRGGVVEDGYTF	TGTGCCAGTCGGGGAGGGGTGGTGGAAGATGGCTACACCTTC
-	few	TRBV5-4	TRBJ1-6	CASSLGVSPLHF	TGTGCCAGCAGCCTCGGGGTTTCACCCCTCCACTTT
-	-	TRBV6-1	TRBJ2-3	CASSEAPGNTQYF	TGTGCCAGCAGTGAAGCGCCCGGTAATACGCAGTATTTT
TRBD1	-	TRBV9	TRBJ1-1	CASVPGQGMNTEAFF	TGTGCCAGTGTTCCGGGACAGGGGATGAACACTGAAGCTTTCTTT
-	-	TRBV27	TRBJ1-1	CASNPGRALNTEAFF	TGTGCCAGCAACCCCGGGAGGGCATTGAACACTGAAGCTTTCTTT
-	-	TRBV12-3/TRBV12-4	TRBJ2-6	CATSFSGANVLTF	TGTGCCACCTCGTTCTCTGGGGCCAACGTCCTGACTTTC
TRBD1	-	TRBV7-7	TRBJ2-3	CASSPSTGSADTQYF	TGTGCTAGCAGCCCGTCGACAGGGTCGGCAGATACGCAGTATTTT
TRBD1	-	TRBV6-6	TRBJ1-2	CASSTTGGATYGYTF	TGTGCCAGCAGTACGACAGGGGGCGCTACCTATGGCTACACCTTC
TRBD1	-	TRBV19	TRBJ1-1	CASRRTGRTEAFF	TGTGCCAGTAGACGGACAGGGCGGACTGAAGCTTTCTTT
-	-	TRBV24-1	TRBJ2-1	CATSDHRASKGNEQFF	TGTGCCACCAGTGATCACCGGGCTTCGAAGGGGAATGAGCAGTTCTTC
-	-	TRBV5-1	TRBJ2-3	CASSLEGGVADTQYF	TGCGCCAGCAGCTTGGAAGGGGGGGTCGCAGATACGCAGTATTTT
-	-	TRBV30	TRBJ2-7	CAWSEAAGYSYEQYF	TGTGCCTGGAGTGAGGCCGCAGGGTACTCCTACGAGCAGTACTTC
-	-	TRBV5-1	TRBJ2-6	CASSLEPILGPGANVLTF	TGCGCCAGCAGCTTGGAACCCATACTAGGGCCTGGGGCCAACGTCCTGACTTTC
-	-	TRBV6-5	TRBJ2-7	CASSYSIGHVQHEQYF	TGTGCCAGCAGTTACTCGATCGGACATGTCCAACACGAGCAGTACTTC
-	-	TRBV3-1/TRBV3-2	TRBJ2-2	CASSQGNGRGELFF	TGTGCCAGCAGCCAAGGTAACGGGAGAGGGGAGCTGTTTTTT
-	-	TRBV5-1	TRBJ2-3	CASSINRATDTQYF	TGCGCCAGCAGCATAAACAGGGCCACAGATACGCAGTATTTT
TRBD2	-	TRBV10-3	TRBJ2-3	CAISEPPGRGGRGDTQYF	TGTGCCATCAGTGAGCCCCCCGGGCGGGGGGGCCGCGGAGATACGCAGTATTTT
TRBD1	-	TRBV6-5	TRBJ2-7	CASSSLDREKYEQYF	TGTGCCAGCAGTTCTCTCGACAGGGAGAAATACGAGCAGTACTTC
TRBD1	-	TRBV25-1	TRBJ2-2	CASSEGISAGGWTGELFF	TGTGCCAGCAGTGAAGGGATTTCGGCAGGGGGCTGGACCGGGGAGCTGTTTTTT
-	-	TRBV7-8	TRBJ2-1	CASSPSTGSYNEQFF	TGTGCCAGCAGCCCATCGACAGGTTCCTACAATGAGCAGTTCTTC
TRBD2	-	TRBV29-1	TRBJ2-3	CSVDASGGTDTQYF	TGCAGCGTTGATGCTAGCGGGGGAACAGATACGCAGTATTTT
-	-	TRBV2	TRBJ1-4	CASSEGWSEKLFF	TGTGCCAGCAGTGAAGGCTGGAGTGAAAAACTGTTTTTT
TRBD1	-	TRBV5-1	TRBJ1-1	CASSLATGGANTEAFF	TGCGCCAGCAGCTTAGCGACAGGGGGCGCGAACACTGAAGCTTTCTTT
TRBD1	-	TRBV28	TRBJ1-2	CASSFRTGGNGYTF	TGTGCCAGCAGTTTCCGGACAGGGGGAAATGGCTACACCTTC
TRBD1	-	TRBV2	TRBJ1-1	CASTRQGTHTEAFF	TGTGCCAGCACCAGACAGGGTACGCACACTGAAGCTTTCTTT
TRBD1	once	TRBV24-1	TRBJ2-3	CATSGDRASNTQYF	TGTGCCACCAGTGGCGACAGGGCCTCAAATACGCAGTATTTT
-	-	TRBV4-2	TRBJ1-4	CASSQTGRGGGDEKLFF	TGTGCCAGCAGCCAGACAGGACGCGGGGGAGGCGATGAAAAACTGTTTTTT
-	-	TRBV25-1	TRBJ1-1	CASNPGDEVAFF	TGTGCCAGCAACCCCGGGGATGAAGTAGCTTTCTTT
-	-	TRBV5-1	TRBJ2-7	CASSPEGRAYEQYF	TGCGCCAGCAGCCCTGAAGGTCGGGCCTACGAGCAGTACTTC
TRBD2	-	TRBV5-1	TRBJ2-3	CASIQGLAGDTQYF	TGCGCCAGCATCCAGGGACTAGCGGGAGATACGCAGTATTTT
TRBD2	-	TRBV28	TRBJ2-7	CASTPTSGYSYEQYF	TGTGCCAGCACACCCACTAGCGGGTACTCCTACGAGCAGTACTTC
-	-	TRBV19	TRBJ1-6	CASSIQAGPPLHF	TGTGCCAGTAGTATCCAGGCCGGCCCACCACTCCACTTT
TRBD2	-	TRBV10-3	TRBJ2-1	CALGTSKGERNEQFF	TGTGCCCTCGGGACTAGCAAGGGGGAACGCAATGAGCAGTTCTTC
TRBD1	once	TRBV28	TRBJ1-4	CASSPFRQGITNEKLFF	TGTGCCAGCAGTCCCTTCCGACAGGGAATAACTAATGAAAAACTGTTTTTT
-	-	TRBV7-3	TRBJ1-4	CASSLMARGVATNEKLFF	TGTGCCAGCAGCTTAATGGCCAGGGGCGTTGCAACTAATGAAAAACTGTTTTTT
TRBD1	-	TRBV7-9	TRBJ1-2	CASSLVAGGFYGYTF	TGTGCCAGCAGCTTAGTCGCAGGGGGATTCTATGGCTACACCTTC
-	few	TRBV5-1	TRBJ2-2	CASRGEGRSAYTGELFF	TGCGCCAGCAGAGGAGAGGGTCGGTCGGCTTACACCGGGGAGCTGTTTTTT
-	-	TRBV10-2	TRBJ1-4	CASSVTVNEKLFF	TGCGCCAGCAGTGTGACAGTTAATGAAAAACTGTTTTTT
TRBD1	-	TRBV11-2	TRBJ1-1	CASSGQAGAKNTEAFF	TGTGCCAGCAGCGGACAGGCCGGCGCCAAAAACACTGAAGCTTTCTTT
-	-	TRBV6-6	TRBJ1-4	CASSLPGLEKLFF	TGTGCCAGCAGTCTGCCGGGACTTGAAAAACTGTTTTTT